A single sample is the source of the 27 T cell receptor beta chains below, sequenced in a study of CD8 T cells in ankylosing spondylitis. One entry per CDR3 protein, called by TCRdb with MiXCR from the 5' RACE reads. The table includes 150,000 to 200,000 distinct CDR3 sequences, around a sixth detected once. The sample was blood, either unsorted or a sorted T cell fraction (not recorded which). The source of these receptors is a male donor aged 10-35 years with ankylosing spondylitis or in good health (not recorded which).

This clonotype appeared a few times. The chain combines TRBV12-3 or TRBV12-4 with TRBJ2-5; no reliable D call. V was clipped by 1 base and J by 5 bases, with 8 bases between them. This CDR3 region has 13 residues. CDR3 bases: TGTGCCAGCAGTTTAGAAGGAAGCGAGACCCAGTACTTC. Protein product: CASSLEGSETQYF.

Concerning this clonotype: Because the CDR3's place on the DNA is in doubt, the DNA is left out and the CDR3 is given as listed by TCRdb. The gene calls are TRBV23-1 and TRBJ1-4; the D call of TRBD1 is as the table states it, not checked on the DNA. TRBV23-1 is an ORF for which the function is uncertain. From its first to its last residue, the CDR3 has 18 amino acids. CDR3 amino acids: CASSQSPRCATNEKLFFF.

This clonotype was recorded at least ten times. V is TRBV4-3 and J is TRBJ1-1; 10 bases align to TRBD1. Unmatched junction bases numbered 1, after V lost 0 bases and J lost 3 bases. This CDR3 is built from 15 residues. The germline gives CDR1 LGHNA, CDR2 YSLEER. The CDR3 reads CASSQDGQGDTEAFF. CDR3 bases: TGCGCCAGCAGCCAAGACGGACAGGGGGACACTGAAGCTTTCTTT.

This clonotype occurred many times. The CDR3 bases are TGTGCCACCAGCAGAGACCGAGTAGCGGGAGCGTACGAGCAGTACTTC. Amino acid sequence: CATSRDRVAGAYEQYF. The genes are TRBV15 and TRBJ2-7; TRBD2 agrees at 9 bases. J gave up 4 bases and V 0 bases, and 7 bases lay outside the gene matches. The CDR3 is 16 amino acids. CDR1 and CDR2 from the germline V gene are LNHNV and YYDKDF (reference sequence).

This clonotype occurred a few times. The chain joins TRBV5-1 to TRBJ2-1; 8 bases are a match to TRBD2. The CDR3 has 16 residues. The V and J ends lost 3 bases and 7 bases, in that order; junction bases with no gene match: 12. CDR1 SGHRS and CDR2 YFSETQ come from the germline V gene. For the CDR3, the DNA is TGCGCCAGCAGCTCGACAGCGGGAGCCCCGGGAAATGAGCAGTTCTTC. Translation: CASSSTAGAPGNEQFF.

This clonotype was seen at least ten times. The chain combines TRBV7-9 with TRBJ2-2; maybe TRBD2 (6 bases). The V gene's germline CDR1 is SEHNR and CDR2 FQNEAQ (reference sequence). V was shortened by 3 bases and J by 4 bases, with 15 bases between the two germline ends. The CDR3 contains 16 residues. The CDR3 sequence is CASSFEGLTLTGELFF. CDR3 coding DNA: TGTGCCAGCAGCTTCGAAGGACTAACCCTCACCGGGGAGCTGTTTTTT. Drawing the rest from reference TRBV7-9 and TRBJ2-2, the complete variable domain is DTGVSQNPRHKITKRGQNVTFRCDPISEHNRLYWYRQTLGQGPEFLTYFQNEAQLEKSRLLSDRFSAERPKGSFSTLEIQRTEQGDSAMYLCASSFEGLTLTGELFFGEGSRLTVL.

Many counts were recorded for this clonotype. The V gene is TRBV4-2, the J gene TRBJ1-3; maybe TRBD1 (5 bases). CDR1 and CDR2 from the germline V gene are LGHNA and YNFKEQ. The CDR3 sequence is 16 residues long. Between the trimmed V and J ends, which lost 0 bases and 4 bases, there was a span of 13 bases. For the CDR3, the DNA is TGTGCCAGCAGCCAAGATCGGTCGACAGTGGGAAACACCATATATTTT. Encoded protein: CASSQDRSTVGNTIYF.

Concerning this clonotype: A much larger clone differs by one base, so this may be a read error. The V and J genes are TRBV7-3 and TRBJ2-6, with D unresolved. V lost 5 bases and J lost 2, with 10 bases in between. This CDR3 has 15 residues. CDR1 and CDR2 (germline): SGHTA, FQGTGA. For the CDR3, the DNA is TGTGCCAGCAGCGTCGCCCACCCTGGGGCCAACGTCCTGACTTTC. This codes for CASSVAHPGANVLTF.

This clonotype was recorded at least ten times. The chain carries TRBV5-1 and TRBJ1-1, with D possibly being TRBD1 (5 bases). The CDR3 runs to 14 residues. CDR1 and CDR2 (germline): SGHRS, YFSETQ. Trimming removed 5 bases from V and 5 bases from J, with 16 bases in between. The CDR3 coding sequence is TGCGCCAGCAGTTCCCAGGGAGTGGGAACTGAAGCTTTCTTT. The encoded protein is CASSSQGVGTEAFF.

This clonotype was seen repeatedly, ten times or more. The chain has TRBV12-3 or TRBV12-4 and TRBJ2-3; D unclear. There are 14 residues in the CDR3. V dropped 5 bases and J dropped 0 bases, with 9 bases sitting between them. DNA for the CDR3: TGTGCCAGCAGTCCGCCGGCTAGCACAGATACGCAGTATTTT. Protein sequence: CASSPPASTDTQYF.

V usage is TRBV7-6 and J usage is TRBJ2-5; 8 bases are a match to TRBD2. Unmatched junction bases numbered 6, after V lost 3 bases and J lost 3 bases. Germline CDR1 SGHVS, CDR2 FNYEAQ. This CDR3 is 15 amino acids long. The CDR3 nucleotides are TGTGCCAGCAGCTTTGGAGCGGGAGTCAAAGAGACCCAGTACTTC. This translates into CASSFGAGVKETQYF.

There are many counts of this clonotype. This chain connects TRBV27 to TRBJ1-1; D perhaps matches TRBD1 (5 bases). Trimming took off 6 bases at V and 0 bases at J, with 20 bases between the two ends. CDR3 length: 17 amino acids. Germline values: CDR1 MNHEY, CDR2 SMNVEV (reference sequence). The DNA for the CDR3 is TGTGCCAGCAGGGTGATTTTCAGGGTGAACATGAACACTGAAGCTTTCTTT. Its protein product is CASRVIFRVNMNTEAFF.

Only a few counts were recorded for this clonotype. The chain has TRBV27 and TRBJ1-2; D uncertain. V was pared by 4 bases and J by 8 bases, with 14 bases between. The germline gives CDR1 MNHEY, CDR2 SMNVEV (reference sequence). The CDR3 consists of 13 residues. CDR3 protein: CASSSQPADGYTF. CDR3 in DNA: TGTGCCAGCAGTTCACAGCCCGCGGACGGCTACACCTTC.

This clonotype was seen many times. The V and J genes are TRBV4-1 and TRBJ1-2; 10 bases are shared with TRBD1. V lost 2 bases, J lost 8 bases, and 11 bases stayed unmatched. This CDR3 has 16 amino acids. CDR1 is MGHRA, CDR2 YSYEKL, per germline. CDR3 nucleotides: TGCGCCAGCAGCCAATTGAGCCGGGGACAGGGGTCCGGCTACACCTTC. Amino acid sequence: CASSQLSRGQGSGYTF.

The gene calls are TRBV12-3 or TRBV12-4 and TRBJ2-3; 14 nucleotides align to TRBD2. The V gene end was trimmed by 1 base and the J gene end by 0 bases; junction bases not matched to a gene: 6. The CDR3 runs 19 residues. The CDR3 DNA reads TGTGCCAGCAGTTTAGGCCGACTAGCGGGAGGGCTCAGCACAGATACGCAGTATTTT. Translation gives CASSLGRLAGGLSTDTQYF.

This clonotype was observed many times. The J gene is TRBJ1-1, the V gene TRBV2; a weak D match, TRBD1 (5 bases). V was cut by 3 bases and J by 4 bases, with 9 bases left in between. The CDR3 is made up of 13 amino acids. Germline V CDR1 and CDR2: SNHLY, FYNNEI. The DNA of the CDR3 is TGTGCCAGCAGTGATTTTGGGGGCACTGAAGCTTTCTTT. Translated, it gives CASSDFGGTEAFF.

Ten or more counts support this clonotype. The chain employs TRBV6-2 or TRBV6-3 and TRBJ1-1; D uncertain. The CDR3 length is 14 residues. The germline V gene encodes CDR1 MNHEY and CDR2 SVGEGT. V lost 7 bases to trimming and J lost 1 base, with 13 bases between them. The CDR3 DNA reads as TGTGCCAGCATGAACTCCGACCGGAACACTGAAGCTTTCTTT. As protein: CASMNSDRNTEAFF.

This clonotype has at least ten counts. The chain carries TRBV7-8 and TRBJ1-1, with D unclear. The length of the CDR3 is 14 residues. Germline lookup yields CDR1 SGHVS and CDR2 FQNEAQ. V lost 5 bases, J lost 4 bases, and 14 bases lay in between. CDR3 bases: TGTGCCAGCAGCGGGCGTTGGCTCAGCACTGAAGCTTTCTTT. This encodes CASSGRWLSTEAFF.

V and J are TRBV6-5 and TRBJ1-1; the D is unclear. Germline V gene data show CDR1 as MNHEY and CDR2 as SVGAGI. CDR3 length: 13 amino acids. V was cut by 6 bases and J by 1 base, with 9 bases left in between. CDR3 sequence: CASRRKKNTEAFF. The CDR3 DNA reads TGTGCCAGCAGACGAAAGAAGAACACTGAAGCTTTCTTT.

This clonotype has ten or more counts. V gene TRBV20-1 combines with J gene TRBJ1-4; 12 bases agree with TRBD1. The germline gives CDR1 DFQATT, CDR2 SNEGSKA (reference sequence). CDR3 length: 16 amino acids. J lost 2 bases, V lost 6 bases, and 7 bases had no gene match. The CDR3 sequence: CSAQGQGATTNEKLFF. The CDR3 DNA sequence: TGCAGTGCCCAGGGACAGGGGGCGACGACTAATGAAAAACTGTTTTTT.

This clonotype occurred many times. This chain links TRBV10-3 with TRBJ1-5, with no clear D. Germline V CDR1 and CDR2: ENHRY, SYGVKD. Trimming left V 8 bases short and J 1 base short, with 9 bases between. The CDR3 has 13 residues. The CDR3 DNA is TGTGCCATCCGGGCCGGGAGCAATCAGCCCCAGCATTTT. Protein sequence: CAIRAGSNQPQHF.

The rearrangement joins TRBV20-1 to TRBJ2-1; D might be TRBD1 (6 bases). The CDR3 totals 14 residues. Germline assignment: CDR1 DFQATT and CDR2 SNEGSKA (reference sequence). V shed 3 bases and J shed 0 bases, with 9 bases lying between them. The CDR3 region has the DNA TGCAGTGCTAGGCAGGGGAGCTCCTACAATGAGCAGTTCTTC. Protein product: CSARQGSSYNEQFF.

This clonotype was recorded at least ten times. The chain is built from TRBV25-1 and TRBJ2-3, with 12 bases that match TRBD1. The CDR3 spans 17 residues. Unmatched junction bases numbered 11, after V lost 9 bases and J lost 1 base. The germline V gene has CDR1 MGHDK and CDR2 SYGVNS. CDR3: CARGDRGPPDRTDTQYF. The CDR3 DNA reads TGTGCCAGAGGGGACAGGGGGCCCCCTGATCGCACAGATACGCAGTATTTT.

The table lists this clonotype with many counts. The rearrangement joins TRBV6-2 or TRBV6-3 to TRBJ2-7, with a weak D call TRBD1 (5 bases). This CDR3 spans 12 amino acids. The germline V gene has CDR1 MNHEY and CDR2 SVGEGT. V lost 9 bases, J lost 2 bases, and 11 bases lay in between. This chain's CDR3 is CASDDSTYEQYF. The CDR3 coding sequence is TGTGCCAGTGACGACAGTACCTACGAGCAGTACTTC.

This clonotype showed up many times. V is TRBV6-6 and J is TRBJ2-3; a possible D gene is TRBD2 (6 bases). Germline V gene sequence: CDR1 MNHNY, CDR2 SVGAGI (reference sequence). The CDR3 spans 12 residues. V lost 4 bases and J 9 bases, leaving 11 bases between the germline ends. As DNA, the CDR3 is TGTGCCAGCAGTTTTCGGACTACCACGCAGTATTTT. Translated, it gives CASSFRTTTQYF.

V usage is TRBV29-1 and J usage is TRBJ2-6; D unclear. Germline CDR1 SQVTM, CDR2 ANQGSEA. V gave up 2 bases and J gave up 2 bases, with 7 bases separating them. The CDR3 is 14 residues long. The CDR3 is CSVEMAAGANVLTF. The DNA for the CDR3 is TGCAGCGTTGAAATGGCAGCTGGGGCCAACGTCCTGACTTTC.

There are many counts of this clonotype. V usage is TRBV4-1 and J usage is TRBJ2-3, with 9 nucleotides matching TRBD1. Looked up from germline, CDR1 is MGHRA and CDR2 is YSYEKL. This CDR3 is 14 amino acids long. Germline trimming cut 6 bases from V and 5 bases from J; bases unmatched to any gene: 6. CDR3 sequence: CASRPGQGQDTQYF. The CDR3 region has the DNA TGCGCCAGCAGGCCGGGACAGGGACAAGATACGCAGTATTTT.